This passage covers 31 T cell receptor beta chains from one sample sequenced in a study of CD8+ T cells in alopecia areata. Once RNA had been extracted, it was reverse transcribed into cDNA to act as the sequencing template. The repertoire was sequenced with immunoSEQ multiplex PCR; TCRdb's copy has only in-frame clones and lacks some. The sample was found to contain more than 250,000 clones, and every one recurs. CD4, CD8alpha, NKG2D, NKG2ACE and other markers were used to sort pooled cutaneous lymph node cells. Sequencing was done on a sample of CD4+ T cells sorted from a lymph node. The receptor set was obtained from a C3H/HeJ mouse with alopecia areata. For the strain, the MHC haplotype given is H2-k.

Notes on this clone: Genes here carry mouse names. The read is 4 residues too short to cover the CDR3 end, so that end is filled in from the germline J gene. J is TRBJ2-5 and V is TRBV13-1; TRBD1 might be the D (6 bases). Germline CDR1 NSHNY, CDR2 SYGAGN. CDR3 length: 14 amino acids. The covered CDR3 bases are TGTGCCAGCAGTGATCCGGGACACGGGGAC. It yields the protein CASSDPGHGD. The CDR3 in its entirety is CASSDPGHGDTQYF.

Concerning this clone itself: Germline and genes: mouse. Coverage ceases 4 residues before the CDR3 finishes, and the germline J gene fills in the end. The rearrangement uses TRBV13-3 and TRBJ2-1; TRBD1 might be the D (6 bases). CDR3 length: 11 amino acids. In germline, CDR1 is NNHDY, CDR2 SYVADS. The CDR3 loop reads CASSRGAEQFF. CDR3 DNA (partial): TGTGCCAGCAGTAGGGGGGCT.

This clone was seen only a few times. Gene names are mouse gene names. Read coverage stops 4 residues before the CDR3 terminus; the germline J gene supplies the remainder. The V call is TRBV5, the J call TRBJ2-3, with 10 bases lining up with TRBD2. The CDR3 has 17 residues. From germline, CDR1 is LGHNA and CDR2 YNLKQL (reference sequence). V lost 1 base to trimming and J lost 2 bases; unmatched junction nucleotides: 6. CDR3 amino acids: CASSQAGGALVAETLYF. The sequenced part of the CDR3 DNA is TGTGCCAGCAGCCAAGCTGGGGGGGCGCTGGTTGCAGAA.

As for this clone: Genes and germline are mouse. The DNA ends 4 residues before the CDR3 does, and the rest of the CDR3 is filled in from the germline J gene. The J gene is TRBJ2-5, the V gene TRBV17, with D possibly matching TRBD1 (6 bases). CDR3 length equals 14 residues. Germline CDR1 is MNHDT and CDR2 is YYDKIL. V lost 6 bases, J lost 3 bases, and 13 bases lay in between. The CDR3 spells CASSPTGRQDTQYF. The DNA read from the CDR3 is TGTGCTAGCAGCCCAACAGGGAGGCAAGAC.

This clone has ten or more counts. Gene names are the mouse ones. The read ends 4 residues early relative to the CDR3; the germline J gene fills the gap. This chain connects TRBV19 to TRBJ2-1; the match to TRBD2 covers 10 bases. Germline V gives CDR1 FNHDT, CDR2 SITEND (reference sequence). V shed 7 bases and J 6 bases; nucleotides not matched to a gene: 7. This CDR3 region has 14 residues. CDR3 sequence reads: CASRPGGALAEQFF. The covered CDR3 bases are TGTGCCAGCCGACCTGGGGGGGCGCTTGCT.

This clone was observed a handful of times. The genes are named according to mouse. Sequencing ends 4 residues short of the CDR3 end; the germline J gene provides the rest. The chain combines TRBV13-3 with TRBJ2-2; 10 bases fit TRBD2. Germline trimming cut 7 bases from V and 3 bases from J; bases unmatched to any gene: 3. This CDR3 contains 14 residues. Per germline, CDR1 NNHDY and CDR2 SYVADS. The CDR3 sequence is CASLGGRDTGQLYF. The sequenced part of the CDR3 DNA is TGTGCCAGCCTGGGGGGGCGCGACACCGGG. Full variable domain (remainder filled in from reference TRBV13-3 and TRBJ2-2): EAAVTQSPRSKVAVTGGKVTLSCHQTNNHDYMYWYRQDTGHGLRLIHYSYVADSTEKGDIPDGYKASRPSQENFSLILELASLSQTAVYFCASLGGRDTGQLYFGEGSKLTVL.

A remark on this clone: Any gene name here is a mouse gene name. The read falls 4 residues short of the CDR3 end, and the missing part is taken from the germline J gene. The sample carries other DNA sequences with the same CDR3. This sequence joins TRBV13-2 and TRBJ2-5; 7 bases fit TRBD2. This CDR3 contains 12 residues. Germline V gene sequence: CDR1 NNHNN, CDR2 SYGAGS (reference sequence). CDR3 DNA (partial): TGTGCCAGCGGCGGACTGGAAGAC. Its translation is CASGGLED. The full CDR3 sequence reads CASGGLEDTQYF.

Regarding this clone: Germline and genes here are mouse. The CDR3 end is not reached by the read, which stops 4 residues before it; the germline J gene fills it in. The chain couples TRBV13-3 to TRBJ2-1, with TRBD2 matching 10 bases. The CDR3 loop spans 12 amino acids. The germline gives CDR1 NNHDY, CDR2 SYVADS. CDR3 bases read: TGTGCCAGCAGGACTGGGGGGCCT. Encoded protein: CASRTGGP. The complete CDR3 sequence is CASRTGGPEQFF.

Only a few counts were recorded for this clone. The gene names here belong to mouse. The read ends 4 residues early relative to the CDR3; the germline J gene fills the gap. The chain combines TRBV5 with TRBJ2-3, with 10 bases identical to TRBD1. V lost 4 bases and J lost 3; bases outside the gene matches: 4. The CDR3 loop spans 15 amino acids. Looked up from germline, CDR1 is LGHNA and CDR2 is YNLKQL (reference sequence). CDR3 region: CASSLPGQGAETLYF. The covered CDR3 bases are TGTGCCAGCAGCCTCCCGGGACAGGGGGCAGAA.

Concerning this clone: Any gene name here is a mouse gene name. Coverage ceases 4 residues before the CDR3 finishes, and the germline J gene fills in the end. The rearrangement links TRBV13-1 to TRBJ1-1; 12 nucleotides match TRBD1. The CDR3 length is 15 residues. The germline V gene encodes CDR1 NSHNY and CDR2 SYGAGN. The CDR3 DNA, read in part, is TGTGCCAGCAGTGTCCCGGGACAGGGGGCGGAA. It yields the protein CASSVPGQGAE. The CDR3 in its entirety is CASSVPGQGAEEVFF.

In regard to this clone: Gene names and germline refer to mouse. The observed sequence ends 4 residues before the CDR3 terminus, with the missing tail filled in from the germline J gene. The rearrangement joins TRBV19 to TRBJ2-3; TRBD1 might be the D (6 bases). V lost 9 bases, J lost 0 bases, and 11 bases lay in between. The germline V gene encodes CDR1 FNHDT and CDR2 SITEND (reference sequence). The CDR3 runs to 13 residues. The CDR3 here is CATPGHSAETLYF. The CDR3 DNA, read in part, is TGTGCCACACCGGGACACAGTGCAGAA.

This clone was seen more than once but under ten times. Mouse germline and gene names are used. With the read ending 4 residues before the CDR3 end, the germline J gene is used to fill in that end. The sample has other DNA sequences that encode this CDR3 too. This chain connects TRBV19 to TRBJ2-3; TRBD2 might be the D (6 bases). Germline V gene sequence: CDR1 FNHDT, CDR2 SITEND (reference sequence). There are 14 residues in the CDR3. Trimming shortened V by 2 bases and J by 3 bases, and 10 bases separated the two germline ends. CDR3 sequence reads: CASSIGGGAETLYF. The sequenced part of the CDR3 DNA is TGTGCCAGCAGTATTGGGGGAGGGGCAGAA.

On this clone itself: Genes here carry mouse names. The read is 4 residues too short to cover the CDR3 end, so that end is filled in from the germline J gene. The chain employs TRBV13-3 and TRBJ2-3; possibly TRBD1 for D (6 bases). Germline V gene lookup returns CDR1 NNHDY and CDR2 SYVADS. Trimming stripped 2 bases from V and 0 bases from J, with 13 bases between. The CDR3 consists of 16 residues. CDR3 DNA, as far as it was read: TGTGCCAGCAGTGACTTAAGACAGGCTAGTGCAGAA. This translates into CASSDLRQASAE. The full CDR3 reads CASSDLRQASAETLYF.

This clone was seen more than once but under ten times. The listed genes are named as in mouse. Partial CDR3 DNA: TGTGCCAGCAGCCAAACCAGGGGGCGACAAGAC. It codes for CASSQTRGRQD. The complete CDR3 sequence is CASSQTRGRQDTQYF. The chain combines TRBV5 with TRBJ2-5, with TRBD1 matching 8 bases. The read gets to within 4 residues of the CDR3 end, and the germline J gene fills in the rest. CDR3 length: 15 residues. V was clipped by 2 bases and J by 3 bases; unmatched bases: 4. Looked up from germline, CDR1 is LGHNA and CDR2 is YNLKQL (reference sequence).

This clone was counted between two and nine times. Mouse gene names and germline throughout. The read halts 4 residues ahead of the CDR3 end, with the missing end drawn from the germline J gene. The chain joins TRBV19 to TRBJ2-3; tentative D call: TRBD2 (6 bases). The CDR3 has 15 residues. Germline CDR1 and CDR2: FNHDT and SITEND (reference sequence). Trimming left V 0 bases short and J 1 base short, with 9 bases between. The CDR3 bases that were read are TGTGCCAGCAGTATAGCTATGGGGGGTGCAGAA. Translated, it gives CASSIAMGGAE. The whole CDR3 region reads CASSIAMGGAETLYF.

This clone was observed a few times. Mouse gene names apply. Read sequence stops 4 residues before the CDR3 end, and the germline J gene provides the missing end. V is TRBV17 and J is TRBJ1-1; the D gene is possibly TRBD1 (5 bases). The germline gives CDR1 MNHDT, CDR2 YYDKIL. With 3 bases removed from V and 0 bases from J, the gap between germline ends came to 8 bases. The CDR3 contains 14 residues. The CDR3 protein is CASSSDSSNTEVFF. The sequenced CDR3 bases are TGTGCTAGCAGTAGCGACAGTTCAAACACA.

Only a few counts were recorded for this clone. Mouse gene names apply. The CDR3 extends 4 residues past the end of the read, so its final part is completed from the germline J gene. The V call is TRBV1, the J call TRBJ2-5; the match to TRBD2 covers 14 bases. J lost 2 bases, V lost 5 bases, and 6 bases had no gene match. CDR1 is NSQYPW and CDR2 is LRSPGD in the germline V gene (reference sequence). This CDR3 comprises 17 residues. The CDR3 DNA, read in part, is TGCACCTGCAGTCGGGACTGGGGGGGCGAGGCCCAAGAC. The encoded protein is CTCSRDWGGEAQD. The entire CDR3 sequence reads CTCSRDWGGEAQDTQYF. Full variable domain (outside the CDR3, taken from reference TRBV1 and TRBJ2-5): VTLLEQNPRWRLVPRGQAVNLRCILKNSQYPWMSWYQQDLQKQLQWLFTLRSPGDKEVKSLPGADYLATRVTDTELRLQVANMSQGRTLYCTCSRDWGGEAQDTQYFGPGTRLLVL.

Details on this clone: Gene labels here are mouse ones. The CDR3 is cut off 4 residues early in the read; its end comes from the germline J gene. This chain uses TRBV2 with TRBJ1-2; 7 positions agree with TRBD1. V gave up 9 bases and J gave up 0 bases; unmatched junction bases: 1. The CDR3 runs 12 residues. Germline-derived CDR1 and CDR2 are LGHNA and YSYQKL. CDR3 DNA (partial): TGTGCCAGAGACAGGGCAAACTCC. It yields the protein CARDRANS. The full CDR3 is CARDRANSDYTF.

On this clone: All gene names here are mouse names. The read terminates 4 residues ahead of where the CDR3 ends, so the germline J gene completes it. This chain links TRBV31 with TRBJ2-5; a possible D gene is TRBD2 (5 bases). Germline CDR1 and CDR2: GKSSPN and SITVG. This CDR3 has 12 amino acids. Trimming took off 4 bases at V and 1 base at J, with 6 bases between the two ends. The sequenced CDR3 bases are TGTGCCTGGAATGGGGACCAAGAC. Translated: CAWNGDQD. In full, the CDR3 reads CAWNGDQDTQYF.

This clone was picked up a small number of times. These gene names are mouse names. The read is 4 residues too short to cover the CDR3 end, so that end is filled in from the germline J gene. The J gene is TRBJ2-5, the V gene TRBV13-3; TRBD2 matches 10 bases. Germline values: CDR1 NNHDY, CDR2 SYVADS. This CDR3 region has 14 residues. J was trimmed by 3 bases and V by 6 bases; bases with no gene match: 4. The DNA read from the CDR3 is TGTGCCAGCAAGGACTGGGGGAGACAAGAC. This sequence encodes CASKDWGRQD. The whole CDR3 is CASKDWGRQDTQYF. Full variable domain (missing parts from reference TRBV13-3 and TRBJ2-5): EAAVTQSPRSKVAVTGGKVTLSCHQTNNHDYMYWYRQDTGHGLRLIHYSYVADSTEKGDIPDGYKASRPSQENFSLILELASLSQTAVYFCASKDWGRQDTQYFGPGTRLLVL.

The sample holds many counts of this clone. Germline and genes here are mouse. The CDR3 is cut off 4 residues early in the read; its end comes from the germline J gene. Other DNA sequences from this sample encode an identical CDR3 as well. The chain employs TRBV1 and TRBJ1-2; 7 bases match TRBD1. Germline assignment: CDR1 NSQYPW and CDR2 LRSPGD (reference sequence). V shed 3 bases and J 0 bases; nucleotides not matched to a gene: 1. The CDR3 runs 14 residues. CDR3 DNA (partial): TGCACCTGCAGTGCCCAGGGGGCAAACTCC. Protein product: CTCSAQGANS. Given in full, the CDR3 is CTCSAQGANSDYTF.

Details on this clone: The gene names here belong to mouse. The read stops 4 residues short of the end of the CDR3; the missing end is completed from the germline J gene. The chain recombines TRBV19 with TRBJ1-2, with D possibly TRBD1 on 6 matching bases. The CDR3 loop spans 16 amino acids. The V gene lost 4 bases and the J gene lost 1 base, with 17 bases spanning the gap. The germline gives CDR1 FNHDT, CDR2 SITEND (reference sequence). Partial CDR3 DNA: TGTGCCAGCAGTCCGTCCCACCGGGACAAAAACTCC. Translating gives CASSPSHRDKNS. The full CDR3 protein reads CASSPSHRDKNSDYTF.

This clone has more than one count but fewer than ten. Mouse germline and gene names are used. The CDR3 here is CASSDMGTANSPLYF. The CDR3 bases that were read are TGTGCCAGCAGTGATATGGGGACAGCAAATTCGCCC. The V call is TRBV13-3, the J call TRBJ1-6; 7 nucleotides align to TRBD1. Read coverage stops 3 residues before the CDR3 terminus; the germline J gene supplies the remainder. TRBJ1-6 is an ORF for which the function is uncertain. V gave up 1 base and J gave up 7 bases; unmatched junction bases: 5. Germline V gives CDR1 NNHDY, CDR2 SYVADS. The CDR3 has 15 residues.

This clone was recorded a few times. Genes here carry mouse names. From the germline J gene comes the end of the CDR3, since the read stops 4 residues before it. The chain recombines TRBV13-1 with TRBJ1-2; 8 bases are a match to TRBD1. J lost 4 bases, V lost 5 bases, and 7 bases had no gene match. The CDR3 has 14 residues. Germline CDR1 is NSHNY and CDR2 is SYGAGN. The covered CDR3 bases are TGTGCCAGCAGGCCAGACAGGGGCGGCTCC. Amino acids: CASRPDRGGS. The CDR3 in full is CASRPDRGGSDYTF.

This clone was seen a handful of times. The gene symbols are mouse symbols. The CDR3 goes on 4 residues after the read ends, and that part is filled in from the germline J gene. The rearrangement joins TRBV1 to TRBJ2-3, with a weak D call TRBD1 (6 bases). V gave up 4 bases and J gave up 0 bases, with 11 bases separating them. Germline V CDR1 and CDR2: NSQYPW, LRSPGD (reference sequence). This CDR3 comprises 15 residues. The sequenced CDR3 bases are TGCACCTGCAGTGAGGGACAAAATAGTGCAGAA. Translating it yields CTCSEGQNSAE. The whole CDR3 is CTCSEGQNSAETLYF.

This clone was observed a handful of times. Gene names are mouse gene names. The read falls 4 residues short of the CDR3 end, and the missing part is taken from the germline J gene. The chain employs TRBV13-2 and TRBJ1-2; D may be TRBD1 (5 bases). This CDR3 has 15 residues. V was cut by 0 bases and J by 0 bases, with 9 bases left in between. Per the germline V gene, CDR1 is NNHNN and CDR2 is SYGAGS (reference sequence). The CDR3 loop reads CASGDEWTTNSDYTF. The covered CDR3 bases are TGTGCCAGCGGTGATGAATGGACAACAAACTCC.

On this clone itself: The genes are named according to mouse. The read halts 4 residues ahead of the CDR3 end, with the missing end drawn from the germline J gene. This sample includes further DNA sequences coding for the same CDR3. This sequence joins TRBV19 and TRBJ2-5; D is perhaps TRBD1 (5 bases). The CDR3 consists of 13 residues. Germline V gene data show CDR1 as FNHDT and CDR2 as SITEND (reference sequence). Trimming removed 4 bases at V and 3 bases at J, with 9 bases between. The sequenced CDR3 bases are TGTGCCAGCAGTCCCGACAGACAAGAC. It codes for CASSPDRQD. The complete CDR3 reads CASSPDRQDTQYF. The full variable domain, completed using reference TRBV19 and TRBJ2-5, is GGIITQTPKFLIGQEGQKLTLKCQQNFNHDTMYWYRQDSGKGLRLIYYSITENDLQKGDLSEGYDASREKKSSFSLTVTSAQKNEMAVFLCASSPDRQDTQYFGPGTRLLVL.

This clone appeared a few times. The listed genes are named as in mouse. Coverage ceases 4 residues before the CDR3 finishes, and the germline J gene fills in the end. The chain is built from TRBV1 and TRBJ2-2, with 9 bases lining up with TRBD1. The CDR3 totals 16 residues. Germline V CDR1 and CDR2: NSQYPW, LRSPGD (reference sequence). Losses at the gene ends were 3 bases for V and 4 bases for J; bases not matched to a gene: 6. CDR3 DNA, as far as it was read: TGCACCTGCAGTGCCCCCGGGACAGGGTCCACCGGG. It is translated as CTCSAPGTGSTG. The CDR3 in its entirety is CTCSAPGTGSTGQLYF.

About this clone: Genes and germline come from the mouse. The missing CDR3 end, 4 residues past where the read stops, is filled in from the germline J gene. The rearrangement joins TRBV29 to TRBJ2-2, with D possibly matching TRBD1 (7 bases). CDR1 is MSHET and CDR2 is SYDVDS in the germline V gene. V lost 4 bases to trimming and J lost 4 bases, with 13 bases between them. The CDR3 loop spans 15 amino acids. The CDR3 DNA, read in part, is TGTGCTAGCAGTTATCCTCAGGGGGGCACCGGG. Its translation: CASSYPQGGTG. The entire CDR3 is CASSYPQGGTGQLYF.

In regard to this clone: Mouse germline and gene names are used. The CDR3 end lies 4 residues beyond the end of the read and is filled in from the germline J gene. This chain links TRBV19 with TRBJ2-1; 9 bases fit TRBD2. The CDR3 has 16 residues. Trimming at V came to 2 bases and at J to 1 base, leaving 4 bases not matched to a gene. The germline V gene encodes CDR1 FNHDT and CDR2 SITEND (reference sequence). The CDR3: CASSMRLGGNYAEQFF. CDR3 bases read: TGTGCCAGCAGTATGAGGCTGGGGGGGAACTATGCT. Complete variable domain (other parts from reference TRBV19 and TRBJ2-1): GGIITQTPKFLIGQEGQKLTLKCQQNFNHDTMYWYRQDSGKGLRLIYYSITENDLQKGDLSEGYDASREKKSSFSLTVTSAQKNEMAVFLCASSMRLGGNYAEQFFGPGTRLTVL.

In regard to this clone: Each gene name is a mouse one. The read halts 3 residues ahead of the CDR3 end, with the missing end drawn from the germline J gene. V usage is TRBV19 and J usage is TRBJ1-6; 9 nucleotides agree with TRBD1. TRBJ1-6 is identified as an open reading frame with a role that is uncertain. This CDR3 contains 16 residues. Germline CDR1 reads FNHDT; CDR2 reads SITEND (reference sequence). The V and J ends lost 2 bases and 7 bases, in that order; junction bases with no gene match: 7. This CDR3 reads CASSMGTGKGNSPLYF. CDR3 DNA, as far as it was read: TGTGCCAGCAGTATGGGGACAGGGAAGGGGAATTCGCCC.